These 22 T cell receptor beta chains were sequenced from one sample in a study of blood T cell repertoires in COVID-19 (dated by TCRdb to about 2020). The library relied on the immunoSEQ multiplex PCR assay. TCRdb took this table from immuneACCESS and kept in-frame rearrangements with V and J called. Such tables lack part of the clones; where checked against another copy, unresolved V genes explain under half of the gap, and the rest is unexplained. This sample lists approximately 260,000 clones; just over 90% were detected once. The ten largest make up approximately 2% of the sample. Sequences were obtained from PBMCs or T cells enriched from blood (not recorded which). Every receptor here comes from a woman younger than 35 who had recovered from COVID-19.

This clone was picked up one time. As DNA, the CDR3 is TGCAGCGTTAGCAGGGGAGAGAGTGGCTACACCTTC. It is translated as CSVSRGESGYTF. V usage is TRBV29-1 and J usage is TRBJ1-2; D is possibly TRBD1 (6 bases). Per germline, CDR1 SQVTM and CDR2 ANQGSEA. This CDR3 spans 12 amino acids. V was trimmed by 5 bases and J by 7 bases, leaving 14 bases between them.

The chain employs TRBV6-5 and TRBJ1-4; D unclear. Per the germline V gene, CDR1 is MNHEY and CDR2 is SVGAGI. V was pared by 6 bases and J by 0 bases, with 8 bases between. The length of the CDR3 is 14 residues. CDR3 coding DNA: TGTGCCAGCAGGCCGGTAGCAACTAATGAAAAACTGTTTTTT. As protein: CASRPVATNEKLFF.

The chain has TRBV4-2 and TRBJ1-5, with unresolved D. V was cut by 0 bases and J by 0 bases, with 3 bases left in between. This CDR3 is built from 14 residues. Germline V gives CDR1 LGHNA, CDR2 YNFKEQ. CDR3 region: CASSQEASNQPQHF. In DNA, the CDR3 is TGTGCCAGCAGCCAAGAGGCTAGCAATCAGCCCCAGCATTTT.

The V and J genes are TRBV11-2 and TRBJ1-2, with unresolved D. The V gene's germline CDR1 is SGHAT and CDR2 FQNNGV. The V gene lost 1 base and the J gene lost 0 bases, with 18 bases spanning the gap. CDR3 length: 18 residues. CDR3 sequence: CASSLVRVRAVPNYGYTF. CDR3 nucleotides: TGTGCCAGCAGCTTAGTGAGGGTACGGGCAGTGCCTAACTATGGCTACACCTTC.

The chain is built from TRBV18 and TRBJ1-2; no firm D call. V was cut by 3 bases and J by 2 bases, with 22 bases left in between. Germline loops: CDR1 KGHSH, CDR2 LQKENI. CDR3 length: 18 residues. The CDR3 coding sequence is TGTGCCAGCTCACCTCTCACTCCCCGAAGGGAGGTCAACTATGGCTACACCTTC. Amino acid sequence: CASSPLTPRREVNYGYTF.

CDR3 in amino acids: CSVQTGSDQPQHF. CDR3 sequence (DNA): TGCAGCGTTCAGACAGGGTCGGATCAGCCCCAGCATTTT. The V gene is TRBV29-1, the J gene TRBJ1-5; 7 bases line up with TRBD1. This CDR3 has 13 residues. J gave up 5 bases and V 5 bases, and 6 bases lay outside the gene matches. CDR1 SQVTM and CDR2 ANQGSEA come from the germline V gene.

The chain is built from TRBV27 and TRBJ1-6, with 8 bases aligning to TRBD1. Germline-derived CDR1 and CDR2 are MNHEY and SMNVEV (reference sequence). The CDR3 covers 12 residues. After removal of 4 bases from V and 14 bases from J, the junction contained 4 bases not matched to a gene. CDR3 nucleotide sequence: TGTGCCAGCAGTTCCGTGGACAGGGCCCTCCACTTT. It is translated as CASSSVDRALHF.

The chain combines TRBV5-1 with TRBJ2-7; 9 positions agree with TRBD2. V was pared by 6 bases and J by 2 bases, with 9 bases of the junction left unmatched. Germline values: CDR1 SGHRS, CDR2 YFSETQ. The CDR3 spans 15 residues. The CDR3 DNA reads TGCGCCAGCAAAAAGCGGGGGGAGCCTCCCTACGAGCAGTACTTC. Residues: CASKKRGEPPYEQYF.

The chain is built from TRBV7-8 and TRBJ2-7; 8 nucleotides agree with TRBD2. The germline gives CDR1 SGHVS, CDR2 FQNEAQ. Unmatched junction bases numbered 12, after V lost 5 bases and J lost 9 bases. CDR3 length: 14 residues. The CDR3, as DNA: TGTGCCAGCAGCCCCTCCAGCGGGAGTCTGGTGCAGTACTTC. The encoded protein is CASSPSSGSLVQYF.

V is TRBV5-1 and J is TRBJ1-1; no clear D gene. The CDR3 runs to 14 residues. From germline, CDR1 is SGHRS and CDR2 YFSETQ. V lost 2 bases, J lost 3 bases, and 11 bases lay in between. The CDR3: CASSFAGSDTEAFF. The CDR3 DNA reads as TGCGCCAGCAGCTTCGCGGGATCGGACACTGAAGCTTTCTTT.

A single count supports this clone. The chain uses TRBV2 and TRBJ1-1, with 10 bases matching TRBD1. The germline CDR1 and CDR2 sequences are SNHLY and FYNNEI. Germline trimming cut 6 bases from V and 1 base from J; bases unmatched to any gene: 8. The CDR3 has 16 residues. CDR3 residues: CASSIPRDRGNTEAFF. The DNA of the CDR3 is TGTGCCAGCAGCATCCCCCGGGACAGGGGGAACACTGAAGCTTTCTTT.

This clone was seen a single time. The CDR3 DNA is TGTGCCAGCAGAACAACAGGGACTAGCAATCAGCCCCAGCATTTT. This codes for CASRTTGTSNQPQHF. The rearrangement uses TRBV28 and TRBJ1-5; possible D gene TRBD1, 6 bases. V shed 6 bases and J shed 0 bases, with 12 bases lying between them. The CDR3 is 15 amino acids. Germline V CDR1 and CDR2: MDHEN, SYDVKM.

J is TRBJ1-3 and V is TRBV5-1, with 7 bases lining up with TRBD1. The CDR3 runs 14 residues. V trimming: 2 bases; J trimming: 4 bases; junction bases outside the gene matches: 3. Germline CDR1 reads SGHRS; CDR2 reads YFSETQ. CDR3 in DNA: TGCGCCAGCAGCTTTACAGGGGTCGGAAACACCATATATTTT. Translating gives CASSFTGVGNTIYF.

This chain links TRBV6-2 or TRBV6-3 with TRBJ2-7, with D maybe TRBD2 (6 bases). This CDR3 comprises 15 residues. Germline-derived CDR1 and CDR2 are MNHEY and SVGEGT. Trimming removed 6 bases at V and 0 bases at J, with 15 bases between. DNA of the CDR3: TGTGCCAGCAGCAAAGTGGGGGGAAGCTCCTACGAGCAGTACTTC. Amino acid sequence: CASSKVGGSSYEQYF.

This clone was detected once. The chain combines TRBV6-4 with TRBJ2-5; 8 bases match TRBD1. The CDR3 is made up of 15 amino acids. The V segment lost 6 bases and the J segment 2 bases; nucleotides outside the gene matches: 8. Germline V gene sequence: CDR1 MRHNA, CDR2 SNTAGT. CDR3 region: CASSLDRGPQETQYF. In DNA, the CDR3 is TGTGCCAGCAGCCTCGACAGGGGACCGCAAGAGACCCAGTACTTC.

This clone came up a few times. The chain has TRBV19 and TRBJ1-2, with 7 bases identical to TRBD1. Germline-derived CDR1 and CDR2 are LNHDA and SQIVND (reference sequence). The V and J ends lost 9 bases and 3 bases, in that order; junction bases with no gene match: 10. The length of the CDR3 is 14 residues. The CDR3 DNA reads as TGTGCCAGCGGAAACAGGGGCGGGGACTATGGCTACACCTTC. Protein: CASGNRGGDYGYTF. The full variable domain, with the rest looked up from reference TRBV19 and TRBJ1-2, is DGGITQSPKYLFRKEGQNVTLSCEQNLNHDAMYWYRQDPGQGLRLIYYSQIVNDFQKGDIAEGYSVSREKKESFPLTVTSAQKNPTAFYLCASGNRGGDYGYTFGSGTRLTVV.

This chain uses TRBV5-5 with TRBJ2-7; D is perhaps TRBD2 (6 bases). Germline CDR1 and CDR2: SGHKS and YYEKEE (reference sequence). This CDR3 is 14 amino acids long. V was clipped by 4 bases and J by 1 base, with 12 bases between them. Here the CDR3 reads CASSTLRGSYEQYF. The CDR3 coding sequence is TGTGCCAGCAGCACCCTCCGGGGGTCCTACGAGCAGTACTTC. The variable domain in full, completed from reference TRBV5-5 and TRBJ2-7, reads DAGVTQSPTHLIKTRGQQVTLRCSPISGHKSVSWYQQVLGQGPQFIFQYYEKEERGRGNFPDRFSARQFPNYSSELNVNALLLGDSALYLCASSTLRGSYEQYFGPGTRLTVT.

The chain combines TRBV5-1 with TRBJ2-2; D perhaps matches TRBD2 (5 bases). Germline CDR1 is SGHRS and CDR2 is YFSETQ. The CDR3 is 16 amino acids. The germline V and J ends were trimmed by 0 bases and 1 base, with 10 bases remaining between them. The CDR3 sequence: CASSLEGVRNTGELFF. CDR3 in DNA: TGCGCCAGCAGCTTGGAGGGAGTGCGGAACACCGGGGAGCTGTTTTTT.

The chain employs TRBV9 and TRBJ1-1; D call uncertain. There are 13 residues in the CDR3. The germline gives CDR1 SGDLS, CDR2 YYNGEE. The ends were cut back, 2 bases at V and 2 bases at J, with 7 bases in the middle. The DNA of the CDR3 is TGTGCCAGCAGCGTGTCCGTTAACACTGAAGCTTTCTTT. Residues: CASSVSVNTEAFF. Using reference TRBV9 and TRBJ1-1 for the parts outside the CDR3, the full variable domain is DSGVTQTPKHLITATGQRVTLRCSPRSGDLSVYWYQQSLDQGLQFLIQYYNGEERAKGNILERFSAQQFPDLHSELNLSSLELGDSALYFCASSVSVNTEAFFGQGTRLTVV.

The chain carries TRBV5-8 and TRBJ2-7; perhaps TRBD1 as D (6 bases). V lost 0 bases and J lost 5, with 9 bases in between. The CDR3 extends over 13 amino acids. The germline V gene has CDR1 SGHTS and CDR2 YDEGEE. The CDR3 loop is CASSLDRDHEQYF. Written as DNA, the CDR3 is TGTGCCAGCAGCTTGGACAGGGACCACGAGCAGTACTTC.

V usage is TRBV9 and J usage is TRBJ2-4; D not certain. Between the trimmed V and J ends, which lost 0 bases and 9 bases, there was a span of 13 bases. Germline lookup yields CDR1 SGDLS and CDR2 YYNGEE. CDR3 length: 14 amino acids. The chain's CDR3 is CASSVDPEHAIQYF. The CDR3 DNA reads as TGTGCCAGCAGCGTAGACCCCGAGCATGCCATTCAGTACTTC.

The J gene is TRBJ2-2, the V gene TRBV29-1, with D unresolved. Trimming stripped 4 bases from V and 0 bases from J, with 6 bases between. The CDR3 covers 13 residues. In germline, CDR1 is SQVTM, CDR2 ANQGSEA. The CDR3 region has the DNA TGCAGCGTTGGTAGTTCGAACACCGGGGAGCTGTTTTTT. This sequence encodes CSVGSSNTGELFF.